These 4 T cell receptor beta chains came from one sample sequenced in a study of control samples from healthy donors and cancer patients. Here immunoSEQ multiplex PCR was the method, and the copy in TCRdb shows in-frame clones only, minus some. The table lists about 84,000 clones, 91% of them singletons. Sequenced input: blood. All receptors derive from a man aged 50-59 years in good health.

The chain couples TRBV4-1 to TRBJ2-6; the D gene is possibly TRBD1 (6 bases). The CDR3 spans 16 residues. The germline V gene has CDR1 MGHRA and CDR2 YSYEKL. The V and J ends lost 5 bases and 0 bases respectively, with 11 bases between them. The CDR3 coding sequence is TGCGCCAGCAGCGCCCAGGGGAGCTCTGGGGCCAACGTCCTGACTTTC. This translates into CASSAQGSSGANVLTF.

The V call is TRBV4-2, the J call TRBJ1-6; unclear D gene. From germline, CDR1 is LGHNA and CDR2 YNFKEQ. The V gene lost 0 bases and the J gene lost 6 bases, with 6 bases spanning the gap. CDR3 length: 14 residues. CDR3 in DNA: TGTGCCAGCAGCCAAGATGTTACTAATTCACCCCTCCACTTT. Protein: CASSQDVTNSPLHF.

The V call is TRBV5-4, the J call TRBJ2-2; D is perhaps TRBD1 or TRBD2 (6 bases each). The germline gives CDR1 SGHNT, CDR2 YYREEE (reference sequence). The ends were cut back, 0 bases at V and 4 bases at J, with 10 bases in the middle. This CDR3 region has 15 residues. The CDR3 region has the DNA TGTGCCAGCAGCTTGGGGGGGGCCGCCACCGGGGAGCTGTTTTTT. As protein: CASSLGGAATGELFF.

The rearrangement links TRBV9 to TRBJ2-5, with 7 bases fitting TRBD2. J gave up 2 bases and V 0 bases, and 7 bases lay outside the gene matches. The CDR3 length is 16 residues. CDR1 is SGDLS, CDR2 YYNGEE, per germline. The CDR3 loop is CASSVGAGRGQETQYF. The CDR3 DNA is TGTGCCAGCAGCGTAGGCGCAGGGAGGGGACAAGAGACCCAGTACTTC.